This section outlines one T cell receptor (beta chain) sequence together with its context. Its cognate antigen is unknown. TCRdb reprocessed the RACE reads via MiXCR and lists one record per CDR3 protein. The sample shows some 400,000 distinct CDR3 sequences, about 5.1% of them seen only once. Time point: pre-sensitization, week 0. The treatment here: therapeutic diphenylcyclopropenone sensitization with weekly scalp DPC. This sample was included in a study of human T cells and chemical hapten exposure. In the study overall: Throughout a study of around six months, patients underwent weekly scalp administration of diphenylcyclopropenone doses. Findings of the study overall: TCRs at a frequency above 1 in 1000 stayed unchanged with DPC sensitization.

The starting material was whole blood, obtained in connection with sensitization to the hapten diphenylcyclopropenone (DPC). The source of this sequence is a woman between 45 and 65 years old with alopecia areata. Some clones in this sample may be carry-over from other donors' samples.

In DNA form, the CDR3 reads TGTGCCAGCAGTGACCTGACAAGCTCTGGAAACACCATATATTTT. It is translated as CASSDLTSSGNTIYF. The gene calls are TRBV25-1 and TRBJ1-3; the D is unclear. Trimming stripped 3 bases from V and 0 bases from J, with 9 bases between. Looked up from germline, CDR1 is MGHDK and CDR2 is SYGVNS. The CDR3 spans 15 residues.